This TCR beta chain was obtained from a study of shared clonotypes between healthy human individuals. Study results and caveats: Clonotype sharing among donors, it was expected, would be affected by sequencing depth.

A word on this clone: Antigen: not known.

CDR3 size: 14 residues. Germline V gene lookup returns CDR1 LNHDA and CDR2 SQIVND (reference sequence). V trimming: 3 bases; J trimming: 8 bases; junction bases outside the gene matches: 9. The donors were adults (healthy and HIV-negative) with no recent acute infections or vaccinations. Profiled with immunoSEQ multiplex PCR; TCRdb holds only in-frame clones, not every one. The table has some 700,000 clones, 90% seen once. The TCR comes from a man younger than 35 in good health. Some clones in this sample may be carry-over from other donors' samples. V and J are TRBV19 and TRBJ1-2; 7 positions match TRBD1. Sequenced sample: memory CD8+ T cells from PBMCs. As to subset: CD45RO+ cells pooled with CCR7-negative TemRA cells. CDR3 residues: CASSMGGGRGGYTF. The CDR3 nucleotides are TGTGCCAGTAGTATGGGAGGGGGCCGTGGCGGCTACACCTTC.